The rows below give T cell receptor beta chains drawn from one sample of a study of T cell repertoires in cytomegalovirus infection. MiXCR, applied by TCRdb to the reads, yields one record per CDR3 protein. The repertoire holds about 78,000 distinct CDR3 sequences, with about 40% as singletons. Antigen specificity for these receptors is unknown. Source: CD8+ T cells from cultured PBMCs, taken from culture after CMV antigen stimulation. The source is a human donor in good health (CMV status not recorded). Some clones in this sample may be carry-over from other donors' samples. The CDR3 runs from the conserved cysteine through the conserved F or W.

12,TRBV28,CASGRGNQPQHF
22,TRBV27,CASSSQILGPPRQGRLNYEQYF
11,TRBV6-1,CASSIGYEQYF
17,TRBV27,CASSPYGLAEIQETQYF
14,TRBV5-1,CASRDRDRGPEAFF
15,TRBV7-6,CASSWSYGGDSPLHF
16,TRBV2,CASRDRDRGLNSPLHF
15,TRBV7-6,CASSLSLGDNQPQHF
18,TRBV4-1,CASSQVYRGTSGANVLTF
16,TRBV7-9,CASSFSGAGRSSEAFF
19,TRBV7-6,CASSFYPLDDTGGSYEQYF
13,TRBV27,CASSPRSSYEQHF
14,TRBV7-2,CASSSGQRNYGYTF
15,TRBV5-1,CASAPSDRGLDGYTF
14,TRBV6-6,CASSRLGATDTQYF
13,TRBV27,CASSLGENNEQFF
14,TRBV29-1,CSVEDGGRGYEQYF
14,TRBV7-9,CASSHPGHPETQYF
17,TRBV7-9,CASSLNQGGAGANVLTF
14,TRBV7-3,CASSLSMGGTEAFF
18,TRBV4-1,CASSQGGGPGTNNSPLHF
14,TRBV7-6,CATQKRGGEDTQYF